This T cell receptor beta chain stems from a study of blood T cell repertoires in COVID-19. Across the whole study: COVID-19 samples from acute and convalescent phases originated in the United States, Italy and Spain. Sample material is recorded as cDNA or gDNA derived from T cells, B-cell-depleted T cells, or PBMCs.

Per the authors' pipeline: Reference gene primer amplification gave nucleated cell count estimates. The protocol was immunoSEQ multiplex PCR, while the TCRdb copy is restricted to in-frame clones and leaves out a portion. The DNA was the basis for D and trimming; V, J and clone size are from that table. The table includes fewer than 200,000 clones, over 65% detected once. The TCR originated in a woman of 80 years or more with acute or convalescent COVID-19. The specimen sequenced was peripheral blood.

The CDR3 nucleotides read TGTGCCAGCACCTCATCCGGGACAGGGGCCTATGGCTACACCTTC. Amino acids: CASTSSGTGAYGYTF. The chain joins TRBV6-6 to TRBJ1-2, with 10 bases fitting TRBD1. CDR1 is MNHNY, CDR2 SVGAGI, per germline (reference sequence). The junction had 9 bases not matched to a gene; V was cut back by 7 bases and J by 4 bases. The CDR3 sequence is 15 residues long.